These T cell receptor beta chains were read from a single sample in a study of tissue T cells after allogeneic stem cell transplantation. Assay used: immunoSEQ multiplex PCR; TCRdb lists only in-frame clones, some missing. The repertoire holds several thousand clones, with less than 85% as singletons. The material was left colon tissue, obtained at autopsy. These receptors all come from a male patient older than 55 with steroid-refractory graft-versus-host disease after an allogeneic stem cell transplant. Certain T cells may be donor cells from the graft. Both conserved end residues are part of each CDR3.

j_call v_call cdr3_aa
TRBJ1-5 TRBV6-6 CASSGQPSNQPQHF
TRBJ1-1 TRBV28 CASSHRQGVNTEAFF
TRBJ2-1 TRBV10-3 CAISESPGDEQFF
TRBJ2-7 TRBV9 CASSPALPGQGAPEQYF
TRBJ1-5 TRBV7-9 CASSEQGHNQPQHF
TRBJ1-1 TRBV11-3 CASSLDPIGGEAFF
TRBJ1-6 TRBV19 CASSMPLTGSNSPLHF
TRBJ1-5 TRBV7-9 CASSFYAGTGHQPQHF
TRBJ2-3 TRBV19 CASTRAGGQATAQYF
TRBJ1-2 TRBV5-4 CASSRSGTGGIGGYTF
TRBJ2-5 TRBV5-1 CASSLDGGGQETQYF
TRBJ1-1 TRBV6-5 CASRMIQVNTEAFF
TRBJ1-2 TRBV6-4 CASRAPADYGYTF
TRBJ2-1 TRBV7-2 CASSELAGGYNEQFF
TRBJ2-7 TRBV28 CASLRGSYEQYF
TRBJ1-2 TRBV5-4 CASSRYRASNYGYTF
TRBJ1-2 TRBV27 CASSLTVDWGYTF
TRBJ2-7 TRBV29-1 CSVGGFYEQYF
TRBJ1-5 TRBV4-2 CASSQDWGGDQPQHF
TRBJ1-1 TRBV5-6 CASSYGTGDVDTEAFF
TRBJ1-4 TRBV2 CASRGTGNSEKLFF
TRBJ2-5 TRBV18 CASSPQRTGQETQYF
TRBJ1-4 TRBV2 CASLGTSENEKLFF
TRBJ2-1 TRBV4-2 CASSQASGGAFEQFF
TRBJ2-5 TRBV6-6 CASSAGTSGYQETQYF
TRBJ1-4 TRBV7-2 CASSGTGGEKLFF
TRBJ2-2 TRBV28 CASRTDRGPGELFF
TRBJ2-1 TRBV4-3 CASSQDRYGGSSYNEQFF